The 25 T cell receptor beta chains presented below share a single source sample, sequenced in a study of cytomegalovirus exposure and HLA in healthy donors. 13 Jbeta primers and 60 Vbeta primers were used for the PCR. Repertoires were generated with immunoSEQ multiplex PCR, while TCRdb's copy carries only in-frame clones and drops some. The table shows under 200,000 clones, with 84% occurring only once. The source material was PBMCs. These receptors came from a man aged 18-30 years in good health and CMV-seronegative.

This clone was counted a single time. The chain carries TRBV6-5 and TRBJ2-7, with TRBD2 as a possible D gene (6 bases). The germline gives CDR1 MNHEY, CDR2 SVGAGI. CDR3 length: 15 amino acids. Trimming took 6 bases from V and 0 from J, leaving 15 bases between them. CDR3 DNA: TGTGCCAGCAGGGGAGGTGACGCGGCCTCCTACGAGCAGTACTTC. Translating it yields CASRGGDAASYEQYF.

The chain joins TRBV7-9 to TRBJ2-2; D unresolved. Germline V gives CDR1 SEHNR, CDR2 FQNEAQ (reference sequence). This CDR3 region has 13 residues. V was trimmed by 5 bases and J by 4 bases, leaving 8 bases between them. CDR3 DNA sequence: TGTGCCAGCAGCCCCGACACCACCGGGGAGCTGTTTTTT. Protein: CASSPDTTGELFF.

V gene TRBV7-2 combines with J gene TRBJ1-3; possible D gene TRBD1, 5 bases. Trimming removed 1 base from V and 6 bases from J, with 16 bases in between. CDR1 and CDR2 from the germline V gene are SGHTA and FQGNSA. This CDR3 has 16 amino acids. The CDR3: CASSLGPDAGTNTIYF. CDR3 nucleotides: TGTGCCAGCAGCTTAGGCCCCGACGCGGGGACAAACACCATATATTTT.

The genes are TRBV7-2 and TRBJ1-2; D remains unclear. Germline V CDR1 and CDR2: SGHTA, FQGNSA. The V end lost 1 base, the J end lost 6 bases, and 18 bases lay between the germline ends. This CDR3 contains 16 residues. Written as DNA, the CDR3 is TGTGCCAGCAGCTTAGACGTTCAGGCTCGGTGGCATGGCTACACCTTC. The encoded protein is CASSLDVQARWHGYTF.

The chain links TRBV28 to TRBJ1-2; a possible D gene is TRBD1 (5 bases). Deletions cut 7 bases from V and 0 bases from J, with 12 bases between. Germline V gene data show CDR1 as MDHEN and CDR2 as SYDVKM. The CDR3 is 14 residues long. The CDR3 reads CASTLGRTNYGYTF. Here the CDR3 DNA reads TGTGCCAGCACCCTGGGGCGGACTAACTATGGCTACACCTTC.

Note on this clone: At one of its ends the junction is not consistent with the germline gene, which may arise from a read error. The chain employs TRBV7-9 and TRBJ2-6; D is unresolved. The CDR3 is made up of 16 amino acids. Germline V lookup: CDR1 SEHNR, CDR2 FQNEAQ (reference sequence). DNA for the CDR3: TGTTCCAGCAGCTCAATGCGGAGTGTTGGGGCCAACGTCCTGACTTTC. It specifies CSSSSMRSVGANVLTF. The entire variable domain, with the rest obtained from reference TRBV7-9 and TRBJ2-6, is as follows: DTGVSQNPRHKITKRGQNVTFRCDPISEHNRLYWYRQTLGQGPEFLTYFQNEAQLEKSRLLSDRFSAERPKGSFSTLEIQRTEQGDSAMYLCSSSSMRSVGANVLTFGAGSRLTVL.

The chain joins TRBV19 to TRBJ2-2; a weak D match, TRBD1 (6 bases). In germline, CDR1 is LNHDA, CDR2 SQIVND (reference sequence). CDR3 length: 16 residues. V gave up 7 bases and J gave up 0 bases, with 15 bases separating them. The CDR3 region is CASTNPGQANTGELFF. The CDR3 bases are TGTGCCAGTACCAACCCGGGACAAGCGAACACCGGGGAGCTGTTTTTT.

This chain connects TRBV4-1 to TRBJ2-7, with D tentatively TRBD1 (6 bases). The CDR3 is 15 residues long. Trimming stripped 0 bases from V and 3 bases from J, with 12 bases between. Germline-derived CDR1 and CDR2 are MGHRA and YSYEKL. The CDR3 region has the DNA TGCGCCAGCAGCCAAGATAACAGGGCCCACTACGAGCAGTACTTC. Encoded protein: CASSQDNRAHYEQYF.

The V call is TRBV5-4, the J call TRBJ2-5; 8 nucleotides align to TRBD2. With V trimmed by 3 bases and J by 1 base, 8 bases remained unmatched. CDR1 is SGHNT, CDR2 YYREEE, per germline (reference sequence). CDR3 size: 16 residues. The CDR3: CASSSSLAGSQETQYF. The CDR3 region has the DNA TGTGCCAGCAGCTCCAGTCTAGCGGGCTCCCAAGAGACCCAGTACTTC.

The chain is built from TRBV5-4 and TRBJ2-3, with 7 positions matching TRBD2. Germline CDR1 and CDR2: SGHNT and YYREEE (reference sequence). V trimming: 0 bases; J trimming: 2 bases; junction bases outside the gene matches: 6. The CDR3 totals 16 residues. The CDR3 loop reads CASSLELAVITDTQYF. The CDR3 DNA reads TGTGCCAGCAGCTTGGAGCTAGCGGTTATCACAGATACGCAGTATTTT.

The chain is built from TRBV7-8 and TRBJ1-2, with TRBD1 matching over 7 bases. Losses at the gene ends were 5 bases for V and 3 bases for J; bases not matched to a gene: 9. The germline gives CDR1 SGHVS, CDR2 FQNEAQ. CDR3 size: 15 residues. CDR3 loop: CASSPSSTGDYGYTF. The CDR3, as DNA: TGTGCCAGCAGCCCCAGCTCAACAGGGGACTATGGCTACACCTTC. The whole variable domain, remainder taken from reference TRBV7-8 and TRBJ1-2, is GAGVSQSPRYKVAKRGQDVALRCDPISGHVSLFWYQQALGQGPEFLTYFQNEAQLDKSGLPSDRFFAERPEGSVSTLKIQRTQQEDSAVYLCASSPSSTGDYGYTFGSGTRLTVV.

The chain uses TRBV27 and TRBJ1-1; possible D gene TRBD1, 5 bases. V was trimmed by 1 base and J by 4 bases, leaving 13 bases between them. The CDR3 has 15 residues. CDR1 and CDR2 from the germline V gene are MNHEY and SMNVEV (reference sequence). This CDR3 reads CASSLYSYGGTEAFF. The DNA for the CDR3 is TGTGCCAGCAGTTTATATAGTTACGGGGGCACTGAAGCTTTCTTT.

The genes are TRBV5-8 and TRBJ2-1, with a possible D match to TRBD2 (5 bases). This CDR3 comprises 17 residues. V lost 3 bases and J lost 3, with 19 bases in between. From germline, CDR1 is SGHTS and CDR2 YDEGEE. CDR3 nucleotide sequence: TGTGCCAGCAGCTGGCGGGCCATGACACCCCACTACAATGAGCAGTTCTTC. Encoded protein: CASSWRAMTPHYNEQFF.

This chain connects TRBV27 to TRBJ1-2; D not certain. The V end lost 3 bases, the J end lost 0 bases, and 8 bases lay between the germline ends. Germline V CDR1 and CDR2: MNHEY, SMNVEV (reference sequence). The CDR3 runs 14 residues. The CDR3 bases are TGTGCCAGCAGTTTTCAGCGCTCTAACTATGGCTACACCTTC. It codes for CASSFQRSNYGYTF.

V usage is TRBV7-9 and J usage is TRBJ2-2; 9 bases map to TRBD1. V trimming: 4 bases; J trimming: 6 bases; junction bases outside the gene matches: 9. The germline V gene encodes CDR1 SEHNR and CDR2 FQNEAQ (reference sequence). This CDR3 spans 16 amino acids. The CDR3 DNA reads TGTGCCAGCAGCTCCGCCGGGACAGGGCGTTCCGGGGAGCTGTTTTTT. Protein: CASSSAGTGRSGELFF.

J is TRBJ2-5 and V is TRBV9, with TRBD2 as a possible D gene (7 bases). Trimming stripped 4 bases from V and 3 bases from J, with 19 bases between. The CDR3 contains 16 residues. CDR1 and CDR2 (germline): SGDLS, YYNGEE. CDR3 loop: CASSSYRGRGEETQYF. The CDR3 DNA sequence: TGTGCCAGCAGCTCCTATAGGGGGAGGGGGGAAGAGACCCAGTACTTC.

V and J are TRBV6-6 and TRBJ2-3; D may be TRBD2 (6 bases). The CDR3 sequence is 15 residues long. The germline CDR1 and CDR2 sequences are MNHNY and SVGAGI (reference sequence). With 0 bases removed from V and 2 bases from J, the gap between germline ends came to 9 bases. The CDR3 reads CASSYSAGSTDTQYF. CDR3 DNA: TGTGCCAGCAGTTACTCGGCGGGGTCCACAGATACGCAGTATTTT.

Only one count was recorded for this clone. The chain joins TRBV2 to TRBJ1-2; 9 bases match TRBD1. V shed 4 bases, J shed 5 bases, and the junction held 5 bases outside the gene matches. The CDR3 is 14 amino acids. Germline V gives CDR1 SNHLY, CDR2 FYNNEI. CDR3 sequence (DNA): TGTGCCAGCAGTGGGGACAGGGAAGGGTATGGCTACACCTTC. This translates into CASSGDREGYGYTF. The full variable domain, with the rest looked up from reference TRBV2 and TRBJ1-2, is EPEVTQTPSHQVTQMGQEVILRCVPISNHLYFYWYRQILGQKVEFLVSFYNNEISEKSEIFDDQFSVERPDGSNFTLKIRSTKLEDSAMYFCASSGDREGYGYTFGSGTRLTVV.

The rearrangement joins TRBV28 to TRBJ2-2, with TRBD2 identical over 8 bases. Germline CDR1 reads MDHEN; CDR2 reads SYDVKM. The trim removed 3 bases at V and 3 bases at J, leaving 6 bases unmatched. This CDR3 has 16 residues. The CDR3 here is CASSFAGRADTGELFF. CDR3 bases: TGTGCCAGCAGTTTCGCCGGGAGGGCCGACACCGGGGAGCTGTTTTTT.

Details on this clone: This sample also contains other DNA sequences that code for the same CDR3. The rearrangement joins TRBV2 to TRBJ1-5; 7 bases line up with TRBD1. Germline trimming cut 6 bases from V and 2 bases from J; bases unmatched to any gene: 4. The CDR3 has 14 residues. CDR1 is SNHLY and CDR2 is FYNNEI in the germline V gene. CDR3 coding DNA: TGTGCCAGCAGCGACAGGGTTGGCAATCAGCCCCAGCATTTT. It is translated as CASSDRVGNQPQHF.

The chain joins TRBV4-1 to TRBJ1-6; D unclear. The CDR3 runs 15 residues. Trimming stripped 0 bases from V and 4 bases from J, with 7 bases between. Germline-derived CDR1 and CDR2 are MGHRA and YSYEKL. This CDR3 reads CASSQEAPYNSPLHF. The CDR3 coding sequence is TGCGCCAGCAGCCAAGAGGCCCCTTATAATTCACCCCTCCACTTT.

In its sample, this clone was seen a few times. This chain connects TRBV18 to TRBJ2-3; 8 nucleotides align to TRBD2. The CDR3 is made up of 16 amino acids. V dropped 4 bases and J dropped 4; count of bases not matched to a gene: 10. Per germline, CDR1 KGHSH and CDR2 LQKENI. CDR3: CASSLPPGLGADTQYF. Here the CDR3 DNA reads TGTGCCAGCTCACTCCCCCCGGGACTAGGGGCAGATACGCAGTATTTT.

The DNA of the CDR3 is TGTGCCAGCAGTTTATCGACTAGCGGGGGGTCCTACGAGCAGTACTTC. This codes for CASSLSTSGGSYEQYF. The chain employs TRBV28 and TRBJ2-7, with 13 bases matching TRBD2. Losses at the gene ends were 1 base for V and 1 base for J; bases not matched to a gene: 1. From germline, CDR1 is MDHEN and CDR2 SYDVKM. The CDR3 extends over 16 amino acids.

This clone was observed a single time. The CDR3 sequence: CASSESGSPTDTQYF. DNA of the CDR3: TGTGCCAGCAGTGAAAGCGGGAGCCCCACAGATACGCAGTATTTT. The chain is built from TRBV6-4 and TRBJ2-3, with 8 bases matching TRBD2. Germline CDR1 MRHNA, CDR2 SNTAGT. This CDR3 region has 15 residues. J was trimmed by 2 bases and V by 3 bases; bases with no gene match: 4.

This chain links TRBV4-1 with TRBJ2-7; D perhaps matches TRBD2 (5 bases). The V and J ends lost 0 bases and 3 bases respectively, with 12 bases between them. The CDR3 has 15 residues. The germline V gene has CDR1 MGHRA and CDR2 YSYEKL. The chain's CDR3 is CASSQESSGFYEQYF. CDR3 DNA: TGCGCCAGCAGCCAAGAGTCTTCGGGGTTCTACGAGCAGTACTTC.